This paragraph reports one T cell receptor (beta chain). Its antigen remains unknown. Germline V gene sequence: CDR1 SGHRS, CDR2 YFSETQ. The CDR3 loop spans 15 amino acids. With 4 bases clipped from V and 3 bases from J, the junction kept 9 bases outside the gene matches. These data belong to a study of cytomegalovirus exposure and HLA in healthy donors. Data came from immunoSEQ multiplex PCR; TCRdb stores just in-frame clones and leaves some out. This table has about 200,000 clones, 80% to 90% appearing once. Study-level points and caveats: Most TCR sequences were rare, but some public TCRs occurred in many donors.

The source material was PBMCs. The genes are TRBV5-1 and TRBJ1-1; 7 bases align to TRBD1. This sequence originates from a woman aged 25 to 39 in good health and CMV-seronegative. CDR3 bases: TGCGCCAGCAGCATTCTCCGAAGGGGGCACACTGAAGCTTTCTTT. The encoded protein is CASSILRRGHTEAFF. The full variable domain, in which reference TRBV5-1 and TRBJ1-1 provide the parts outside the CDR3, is KAGVTQTPRYLIKTRGQQVTLSCSPISGHRSVSWYQQTPGQGLQFLFEYFSETQRNKGNFPGRFSGRQFSNSRSEMNVSTLELGDSALYLCASSILRRGHTEAFFGQGTRLTVV.